Sequencing of this TCR beta chain was carried out in a study of Graves' ophthalmopathy and Graves' hyperthyroidism. For repertoire sequencing, the TCR beta CDR3 regions were amplified from RNA transcripts. HTBI primers were employed in first-round RT-PCR, then a second-round multiplex PCR followed. TCRdb independently ran MiXCR on the multiplex PCR reads; one entry per CDR3 protein. Counted here are approximately 1.2 million distinct CDR3 sequences, about two fifths occurring once; the ten biggest clones make up over 8.5%. This clonotype has a count of ten or more. Trimming pared 7 bases from V and 7 bases from J, leaving 11 bases between. The CDR3 is made up of 12 amino acids. The germline gives CDR1 LNHDA, CDR2 SQIVND (reference sequence).

The origin of this receptor is an adult man with Graves' hyperthyroidism. This sequence joins TRBV19 and TRBJ1-5; no firm D call. The sample was peripheral blood or thyroid tissue (not recorded which). As DNA, the CDR3 is TGTGCCAGTAAGACGGGCCCCCAGCCCCAGCATTTT. As protein: CASKTGPQPQHF.